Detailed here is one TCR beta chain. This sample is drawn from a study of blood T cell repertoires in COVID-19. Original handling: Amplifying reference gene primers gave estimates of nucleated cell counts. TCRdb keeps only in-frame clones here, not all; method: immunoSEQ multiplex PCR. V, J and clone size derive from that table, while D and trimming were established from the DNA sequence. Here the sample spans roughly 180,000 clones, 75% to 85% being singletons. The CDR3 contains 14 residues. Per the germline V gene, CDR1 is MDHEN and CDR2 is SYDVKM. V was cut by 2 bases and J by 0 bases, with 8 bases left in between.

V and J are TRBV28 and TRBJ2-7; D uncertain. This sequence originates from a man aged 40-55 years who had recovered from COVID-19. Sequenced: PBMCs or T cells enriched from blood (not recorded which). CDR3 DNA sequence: TGTGCCAGCAGTTTACAGTGGAGCTCCTACGAGCAGTACTTC. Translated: CASSLQWSSYEQYF.